The present T cell receptor beta chain was sequenced within a study of T cell responses to AZD1222 COVID-19 vaccine. Study as a whole: Combined were second doses at about 4 or about 12 weeks.

TCRdb's copy holds only in-frame clones and misses some; the assay was immunoSEQ multiplex PCR. The sample shows around 100,000 clones, just over 90% of them seen only once. The CDR3 sequence is 15 residues long. Per the germline V gene, CDR1 is MNHEY and CDR2 is SVGAGI. Trimming removed 5 bases from V and 6 bases from J, with 17 bases in between. The chain carries TRBV6-5 and TRBJ1-5; possibly TRBD1 for D (5 bases). This specimen consisted of peripheral blood, obtained on day 0 of AZD1222 vaccination. The sequence was obtained from an adult in good health. CDR3 residues: CASSRGLGSGQPQHF. CDR3 DNA sequence: TGTGCCAGCAGTAGGGGATTGGGGAGCGGTCAGCCCCAGCATTTT.